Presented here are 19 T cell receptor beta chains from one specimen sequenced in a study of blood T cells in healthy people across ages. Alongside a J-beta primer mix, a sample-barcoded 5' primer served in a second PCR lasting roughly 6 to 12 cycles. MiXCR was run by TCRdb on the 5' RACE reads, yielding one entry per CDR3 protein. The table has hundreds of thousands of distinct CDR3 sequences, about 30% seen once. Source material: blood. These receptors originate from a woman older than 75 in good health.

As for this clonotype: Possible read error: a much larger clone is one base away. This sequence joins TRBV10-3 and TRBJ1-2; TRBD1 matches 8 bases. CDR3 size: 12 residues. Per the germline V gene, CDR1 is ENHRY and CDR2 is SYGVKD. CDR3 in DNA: TGTGCCAGCAGTGCAGGGGGCGAAGGCTACACCTTC. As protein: CASSAGGEGYTF.

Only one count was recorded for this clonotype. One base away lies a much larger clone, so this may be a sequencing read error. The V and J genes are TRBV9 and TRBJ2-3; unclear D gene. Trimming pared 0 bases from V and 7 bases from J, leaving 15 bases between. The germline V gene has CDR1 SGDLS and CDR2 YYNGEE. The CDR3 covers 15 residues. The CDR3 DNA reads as TGTGCCAGCAGCGTAGAAATGGCGTCGCCCCATACGCAGTATTTT. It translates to CASSVEMASPHTQYF.

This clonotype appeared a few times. For the CDR3, the DNA is TGTGCCAGCAGCTTCCTTTACAGAGCCGGCAATCAGCCCCAGCATTTT. Residues: CASSFLYRAGNQPQHF. V and J are TRBV11-2 and TRBJ1-5; no reliable D call. The CDR3 extends over 16 amino acids. The V and J ends lost 3 bases and 2 bases respectively, with 14 bases between them. CDR1 is SGHAT, CDR2 FQNNGV, per germline.

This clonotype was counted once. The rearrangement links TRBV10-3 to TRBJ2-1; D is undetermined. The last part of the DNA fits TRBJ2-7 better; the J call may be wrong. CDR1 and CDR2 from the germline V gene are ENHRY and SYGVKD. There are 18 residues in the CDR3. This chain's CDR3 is CAISEPGRWGSSYNEQYF. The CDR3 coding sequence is TGTGCCATCAGTGAGCCGGGCAGGTGGGGAAGCTCCTACAATGAGCAGTACTTC.

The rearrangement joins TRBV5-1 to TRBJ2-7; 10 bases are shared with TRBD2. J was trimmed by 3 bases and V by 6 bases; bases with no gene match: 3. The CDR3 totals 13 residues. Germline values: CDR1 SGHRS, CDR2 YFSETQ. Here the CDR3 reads CASKLAGGYEQYF. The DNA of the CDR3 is TGCGCCAGCAAATTAGCGGGAGGCTACGAGCAGTACTTC.

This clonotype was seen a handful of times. The CDR3 reads CASSHAGGAGTEAFF. The CDR3 DNA sequence: TGTGCCAGCAGCCACGCAGGGGGCGCGGGCACTGAAGCTTTCTTT. J is TRBJ1-1 and V is TRBV14; 8 bases fit TRBD1. The germline V gene encodes CDR1 SGHDN and CDR2 FVKESK. The CDR3 totals 15 residues. Trimming took 3 bases from V and 4 from J; bases not matched to a gene: 7.

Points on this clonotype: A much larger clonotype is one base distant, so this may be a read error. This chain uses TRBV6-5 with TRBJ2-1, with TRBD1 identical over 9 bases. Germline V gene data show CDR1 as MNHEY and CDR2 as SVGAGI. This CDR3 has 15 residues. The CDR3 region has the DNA TGTACCAGCAGTCCCACAGGGGGCGTATACAATGAGCAGTTCTTC. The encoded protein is CTSSPTGGVYNEQFF.

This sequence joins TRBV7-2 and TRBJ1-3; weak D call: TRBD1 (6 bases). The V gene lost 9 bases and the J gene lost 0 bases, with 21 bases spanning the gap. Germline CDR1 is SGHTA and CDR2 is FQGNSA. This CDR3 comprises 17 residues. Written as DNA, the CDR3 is TGTGCCAGTAGCATAACTGCTACAGGGTTCTCTGGAAACACCATATATTTT. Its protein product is CASSITATGFSGNTIYF.

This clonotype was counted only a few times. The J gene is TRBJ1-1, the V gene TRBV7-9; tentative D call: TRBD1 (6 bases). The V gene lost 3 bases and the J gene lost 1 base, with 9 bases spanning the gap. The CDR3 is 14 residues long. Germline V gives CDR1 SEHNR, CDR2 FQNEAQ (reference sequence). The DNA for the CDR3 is TGTGCCAGCAGCTTCCGGGACACGAACACTGAAGCTTTCTTT. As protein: CASSFRDTNTEAFF.

CDR3 sequence (DNA): TGTGCTAGCTGGGACAGTCTCCATACGCAGTATTTT. Translation: CASWDSLHTQYF. The chain uses TRBV6-1 and TRBJ2-3; 7 nucleotides agree with TRBD1. The CDR3 length is 12 residues. The germline V gene encodes CDR1 MNHNS and CDR2 SASEGT.

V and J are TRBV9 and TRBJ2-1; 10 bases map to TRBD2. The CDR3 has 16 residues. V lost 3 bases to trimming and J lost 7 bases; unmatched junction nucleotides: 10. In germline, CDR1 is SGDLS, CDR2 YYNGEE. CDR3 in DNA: TGTGCCAGCAGCGCAGCTCCCAGCGGGGGGGGAAATGAGCAGTTCTTC. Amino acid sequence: CASSAAPSGGGNEQFF.

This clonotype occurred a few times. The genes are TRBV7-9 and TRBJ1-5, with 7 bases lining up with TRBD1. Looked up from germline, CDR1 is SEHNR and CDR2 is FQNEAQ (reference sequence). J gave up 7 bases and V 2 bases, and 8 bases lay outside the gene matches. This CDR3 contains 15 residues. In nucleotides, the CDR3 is TGTGCCAGCAGCTTAATTGGAGGGGGCACCCAGCCCCAGCATTTT. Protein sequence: CASSLIGGGTQPQHF.

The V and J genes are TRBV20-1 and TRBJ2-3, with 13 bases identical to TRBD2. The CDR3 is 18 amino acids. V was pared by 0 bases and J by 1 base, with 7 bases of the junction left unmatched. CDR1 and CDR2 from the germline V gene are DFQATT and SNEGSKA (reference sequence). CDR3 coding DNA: TGCAGTGCTAGAGAACTAGCGGGGGGGCTTAGTGGCACAGATACGCAGTATTTT. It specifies CSARELAGGLSGTDTQYF.

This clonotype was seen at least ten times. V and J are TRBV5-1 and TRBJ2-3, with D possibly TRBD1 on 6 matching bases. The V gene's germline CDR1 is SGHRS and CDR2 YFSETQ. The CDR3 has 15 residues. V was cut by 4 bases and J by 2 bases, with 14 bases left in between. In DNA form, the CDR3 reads TGCGCCAGCAGCGAACAGGGTTTAGCCACAGATACGCAGTATTTT. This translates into CASSEQGLATDTQYF.

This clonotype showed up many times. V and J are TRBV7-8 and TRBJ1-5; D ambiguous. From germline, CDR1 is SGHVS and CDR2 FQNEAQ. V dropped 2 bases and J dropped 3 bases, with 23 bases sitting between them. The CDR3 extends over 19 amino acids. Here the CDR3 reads CASSLYVSGGGITNQPQHF. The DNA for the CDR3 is TGTGCCAGCAGCTTATATGTGAGTGGCGGTGGGATAACCAATCAGCCCCAGCATTTT.

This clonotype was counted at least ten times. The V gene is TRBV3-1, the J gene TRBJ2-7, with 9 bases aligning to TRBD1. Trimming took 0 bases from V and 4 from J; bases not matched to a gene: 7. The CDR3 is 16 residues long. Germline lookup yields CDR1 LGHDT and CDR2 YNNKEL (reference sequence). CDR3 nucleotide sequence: TGTGCCAGCAGCCAAGATCCCGGACAGGGGAAGTACGAGCAGTACTTC. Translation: CASSQDPGQGKYEQYF.

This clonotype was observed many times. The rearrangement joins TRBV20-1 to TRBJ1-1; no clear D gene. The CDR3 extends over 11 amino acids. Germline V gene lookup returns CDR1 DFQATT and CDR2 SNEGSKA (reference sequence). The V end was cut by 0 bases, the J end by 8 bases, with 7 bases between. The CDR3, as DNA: TGCAGTGCTAGAGACGGGAGGGAAGCTTTCTTT. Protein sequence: CSARDGREAFF.

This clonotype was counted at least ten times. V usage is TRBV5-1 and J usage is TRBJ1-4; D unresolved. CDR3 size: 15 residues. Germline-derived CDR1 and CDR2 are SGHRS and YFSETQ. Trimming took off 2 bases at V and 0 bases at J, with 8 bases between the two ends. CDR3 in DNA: TGCGCCAGCAGCTTTAACGTTGCAACTAATGAAAAACTGTTTTTT. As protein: CASSFNVATNEKLFF.

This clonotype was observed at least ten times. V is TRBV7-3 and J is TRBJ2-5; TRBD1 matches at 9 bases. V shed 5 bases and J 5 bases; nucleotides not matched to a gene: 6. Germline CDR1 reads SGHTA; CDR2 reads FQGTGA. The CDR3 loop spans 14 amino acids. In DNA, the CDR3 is TGTGCCAGCAGCCCGACAGGGGGGGATGAGACCCAGTACTTC. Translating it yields CASSPTGGDETQYF.